The rows below give T cell receptor beta chains drawn from one sample of a study of cytomegalovirus exposure and HLA in healthy donors. The protocol was immunoSEQ multiplex PCR, while the TCRdb copy is restricted to in-frame clones and leaves out a portion. The sample lists around 160,000 clones; around four fifths were seen once. The sample consisted of PBMCs. These receptors were taken from a man in his thirties or forties in good health and CMV-seropositive. Both conserved end residues are part of each CDR3. Each record gives: CDR3 protein, CDR3 DNA, V gene, clone size, J gene, CDR3 length, D gene. D genes are given only for firm matches. Size tells how often a clone was seen (once, few, many) or the class of an expanded clone, and some rows leave it out.

CDR3aa: CASSLGGGVRGYTF; CDR3nt: TGTGCCAGCAGCTTAGGAGGGGGCGTACGAGGCTACACCTTC; v_gene: TRBV7-9; abundance: NA; j_gene: TRBJ1-2; len: 14; d_gene: TRBD1
CDR3aa: CASSVGQGIGNTIYF; CDR3nt: TGTGCCAGCAGCGTGGGACAGGGAATAGGAAACACCATATATTTT; v_gene: TRBV9; abundance: NA; j_gene: TRBJ1-3; len: 15; d_gene: TRBD1
CDR3aa: CASSPQGAKGYTF; CDR3nt: TGTGCCAGCTCACCTCAGGGGGCAAAAGGCTACACCTTC; v_gene: TRBV18; abundance: NA; j_gene: TRBJ1-2; len: 13; d_gene: TRBD1
CDR3aa: CASSRGRVDYEKLFF; CDR3nt: TGCGCCAGCTCAAGGGGGCGCGTCGATTACGAAAAACTGTTTTTT; v_gene: TRBV4-1; abundance: NA; j_gene: TRBJ1-4; len: 15; d_gene: TRBD1
CDR3aa: CASSRGLGSYEQYF; CDR3nt: TGTGCCAGCAGCCGGGGTCTGGGGTCCTACGAGCAGTACTTC; v_gene: TRBV5-8; abundance: NA; j_gene: TRBJ2-7; len: 14; d_gene: NA
CDR3aa: CASSTGTGTSSYNEQFF; CDR3nt: TGTGCCAGCAGTACCGGGACAGGGACGAGCTCCTACAATGAGCAGTTCTTC; v_gene: TRBV2; abundance: once; j_gene: TRBJ2-1; len: 17; d_gene: TRBD1
CDR3aa: CASSFLAGKGDTQYF; CDR3nt: TGCGCCAGCAGCTTTCTAGCGGGGAAGGGGGATACGCAGTATTTT; v_gene: TRBV5-1; abundance: NA; j_gene: TRBJ2-3; len: 15; d_gene: TRBD2
CDR3aa: CASSVVGGSAYEQYF; CDR3nt: TGTGCCAGCAGCGTAGTTGGAGGGTCCGCGTACGAGCAGTACTTC; v_gene: TRBV9; abundance: NA; j_gene: TRBJ2-7; len: 15; d_gene: NA
CDR3aa: CASSLAGGLNQPQHF; CDR3nt: TGTGCCAGCAGCTTAGCTGGCGGATTAAATCAGCCCCAGCATTTT; v_gene: TRBV7-2; abundance: NA; j_gene: TRBJ1-5; len: 15; d_gene: NA
CDR3aa: CASTLDSVYNEQFF; CDR3nt: TGCGCCAGCACCCTGGACTCAGTCTACAATGAGCAGTTCTTC; v_gene: TRBV5-1; abundance: NA; j_gene: TRBJ2-1; len: 14; d_gene: NA
CDR3aa: CASSLEYRVGVNTEAFF; CDR3nt: TGTGCCAGCAGCTTAGAATACAGGGTAGGGGTGAACACTGAAGCTTTCTTT; v_gene: TRBV11-2; abundance: NA; j_gene: TRBJ1-1; len: 17; d_gene: NA
CDR3aa: CASSEALQGSLSNEQFF; CDR3nt: TGTGCCAGCAGTGAAGCGCTTCAGGGGTCCCTTAGCAATGAGCAGTTCTTC; v_gene: TRBV6-1; abundance: NA; j_gene: TRBJ2-1; len: 17; d_gene: NA
CDR3aa: CASSLSGKNTDTQYF; CDR3nt: TGTGCCAGCAGTTTATCGGGGAAGAACACAGATACGCAGTATTTT; v_gene: TRBV7-3; abundance: NA; j_gene: TRBJ2-3; len: 15; d_gene: NA
CDR3aa: CASSVTSGGNEQFF; CDR3nt: TGTGCCAGCAGCGTGACTAGCGGGGGTAATGAGCAGTTCTTC; v_gene: TRBV9; abundance: NA; j_gene: TRBJ2-1; len: 14; d_gene: TRBD2
CDR3aa: CATSSPGEEPTDTQYF; CDR3nt: TGTGCCACCAGCAGCCCCGGGGAGGAACCCACAGATACGCAGTATTTT; v_gene: TRBV15; abundance: NA; j_gene: TRBJ2-3; len: 16; d_gene: NA
CDR3aa: CASSRLAGDLNEQFF; CDR3nt: TGCGCCAGCAGCCGTCTAGCGGGGGACCTCAATGAGCAGTTCTTC; v_gene: TRBV5-1; abundance: NA; j_gene: TRBJ2-1; len: 15; d_gene: TRBD2
CDR3aa: CASSWGQGWGQYF; CDR3nt: TGTGCCAGCAGCTGGGGACAGGGTTGGGGGCAGTATTTT; v_gene: TRBV5-6; abundance: NA; j_gene: TRBJ2-3; len: 13; d_gene: TRBD1
CDR3aa: CASSQDEVAGGQDGELFF; CDR3nt: TGTGCCAGCAGCCAAGATGAAGTAGCGGGGGGGCAGGACGGGGAGCTGTTTTTT; v_gene: TRBV4-2; abundance: NA; j_gene: TRBJ2-2; len: 18; d_gene: TRBD2
CDR3aa: CASSTGGSSYEQYF; CDR3nt: TGTGCCAGCTCCACCGGGGGGAGCTCCTACGAGCAGTACTTC; v_gene: TRBV18; abundance: NA; j_gene: TRBJ2-7; len: 14; d_gene: TRBD2
CDR3aa: CASSQEIRGNTEAFF; CDR3nt: TGCGCCAGCAGCCAAGAGATCAGGGGGAACACTGAAGCTTTCTTT; v_gene: TRBV4-3; abundance: NA; j_gene: TRBJ1-1; len: 15; d_gene: NA
CDR3aa: CASSYSSGANVLTF; CDR3nt: TGTGCCAGCAGTTACAGCTCTGGGGCCAACGTCCTGACTTTC; v_gene: TRBV27; abundance: NA; j_gene: TRBJ2-6; len: 14; d_gene: NA
CDR3aa: CASSLGGLARNEQYF; CDR3nt: TGTGCCAGCAGCTTAGGTGGACTAGCGAGGAACGAGCAGTACTTC; v_gene: TRBV11-2; abundance: NA; j_gene: TRBJ2-7; len: 15; d_gene: TRBD2
CDR3aa: CAIKGASSNEQFF; CDR3nt: TGTGCCATCAAAGGTGCTAGCTCCAATGAGCAGTTCTTC; v_gene: TRBV10-3; abundance: NA; j_gene: TRBJ2-1; len: 13; d_gene: NA
CDR3aa: CASRVPGGRGHEQYF; CDR3nt: TGTGCCAGCAGGGTACCGGGCGGCAGGGGCCACGAGCAGTACTTC; v_gene: TRBV6-5; abundance: NA; j_gene: TRBJ2-7; len: 15; d_gene: NA
CDR3aa: CASSFIDSNYGYTF; CDR3nt: TGCGCCAGCAGCTTTATAGACAGTAACTATGGCTACACCTTC; v_gene: TRBV5-1; abundance: NA; j_gene: TRBJ1-2; len: 14; d_gene: NA
CDR3aa: CASSLSGTGTTGTYF; CDR3nt: TGTGCCAGCAGTTTGTCTGGGACGGGGACTACCGGCACGTACTTC; v_gene: TRBV6-5; abundance: NA; j_gene: TRBJ2-7; len: 15; d_gene: TRBD2
CDR3aa: CASREARQETQYF; CDR3nt: TGTGCCAGTAGGGAGGCGAGGCAAGAGACCCAGTACTTC; v_gene: TRBV13; abundance: NA; j_gene: TRBJ2-5; len: 13; d_gene: NA
CDR3aa: CASTFGQGVPAGYEQYF; CDR3nt: TGCGCCAGCACTTTCGGACAGGGGGTTCCCGCGGGCTACGAGCAGTACTTC; v_gene: TRBV10-1; abundance: NA; j_gene: TRBJ2-7; len: 17; d_gene: TRBD1